This TCR beta chain is drawn from a study of blood T cell repertoires in COVID-19. Study as a whole: The United States, Italy and Spain provided the acute and convalescent COVID-19 samples.

Generated by immunoSEQ multiplex PCR, the TCRdb table keeps only in-frame clones and is missing some. The table lists 150,000 to 200,000 clones, approximately 79% of them singletons, with under 6.5% in the top ten. The junction had 10 bases not matched to a gene; V was cut back by 0 bases and J by 5 bases. The germline V gene has CDR1 SGHNT and CDR2 YYREEE (reference sequence). The CDR3 extends over 17 amino acids. This study enrolled people aged roughly 18 to 89 from 20 to 25 US geographic areas. This clonotype was sampled from a woman aged 55-70 years with acute COVID-19. This sequence joins TRBV5-4 and TRBJ2-3, with 9 bases aligning to TRBD1. The sample consisted of PBMCs or T cells enriched from blood (not recorded which). CDR3 amino acids: CASSLGGTGGALDTQYF. The CDR3 DNA reads as TGTGCCAGCAGCTTGGGTGGCACAGGGGGCGCTTTAGATACGCAGTATTTT.